This T cell receptor (beta chain) originates from a study of cytotoxic CD8 clonotypes in ibrutinib-treated CLL. V gave up 1 base and J gave up 6 bases; unmatched junction bases: 5. The CDR3 contains 15 residues. Germline lookup yields CDR1 SGHVS and CDR2 FQNEAQ. T cells were sequenced at a targeted depth of 1 in 200,000 to 1 in 1 million. Assay: immunoSEQ multiplex PCR; the TCRdb copy retains only in-frame clones and omits some. Here the sample spans 50,000 to 60,000 clones, roughly 83% being singletons. The count of this clone is one. This sequence joins TRBV7-8 and TRBJ2-2; 7 positions agree with TRBD2. Here the sequenced sample was PBMCs, taken after 24 months of ibrutinib treatment. This TCR was recovered from a human donor with chronic lymphocytic leukemia. This CDR3 reads CASSLDSGKAGELFF. The CDR3 nucleotides are TGTGCCAGCAGCTTAGACAGCGGGAAAGCCGGGGAGCTGTTTTTT.